This T cell receptor (beta chain) emerged from a study of T-cell reconstitution after alpha-beta-depleted transplantation in children. Regarding the study as a whole: Recipient T cells and thymic progenitors that survived were the source of the high TCRbeta diversity seen at day 60 in some patients. By about two months after transplant, alpha-beta T cells reportedly arose from several hundred graft clones that had expanded.

Germline assignment: CDR1 SNHLY and CDR2 FYNNEI. This CDR3 is built from 17 residues. V lost 0 bases, J lost 9 bases, and 12 bases stayed unmatched. This sample's TCRbeta library carried unique molecular identifier barcodes. MiXCR was run by TCRdb on the PCR reads, yielding one entry per CDR3 protein. The sample holds about 980,000 distinct CDR3 sequences; roughly 29% are singletons and the top ten take more than 25%. As regards this clonotype: Antigen unknown.

This rearrangement joins TRBV2 to TRBJ2-1; 9 positions agree with TRBD1. The sample in question was PBMCs, mostly from graft donor cells, obtained 360 days after TCRalphabeta/CD19-depleted stem cell transplant. This clonotype was sampled from a boy under three years old who had a stem cell transplant for SCID, so the T cells may come from the graft donor. CDR3 region: CASSEAGGQGGGREQFF. The CDR3 DNA reads TGTGCCAGCAGTGAAGCCGGGGGACAGGGAGGAGGTCGTGAGCAGTTCTTC.